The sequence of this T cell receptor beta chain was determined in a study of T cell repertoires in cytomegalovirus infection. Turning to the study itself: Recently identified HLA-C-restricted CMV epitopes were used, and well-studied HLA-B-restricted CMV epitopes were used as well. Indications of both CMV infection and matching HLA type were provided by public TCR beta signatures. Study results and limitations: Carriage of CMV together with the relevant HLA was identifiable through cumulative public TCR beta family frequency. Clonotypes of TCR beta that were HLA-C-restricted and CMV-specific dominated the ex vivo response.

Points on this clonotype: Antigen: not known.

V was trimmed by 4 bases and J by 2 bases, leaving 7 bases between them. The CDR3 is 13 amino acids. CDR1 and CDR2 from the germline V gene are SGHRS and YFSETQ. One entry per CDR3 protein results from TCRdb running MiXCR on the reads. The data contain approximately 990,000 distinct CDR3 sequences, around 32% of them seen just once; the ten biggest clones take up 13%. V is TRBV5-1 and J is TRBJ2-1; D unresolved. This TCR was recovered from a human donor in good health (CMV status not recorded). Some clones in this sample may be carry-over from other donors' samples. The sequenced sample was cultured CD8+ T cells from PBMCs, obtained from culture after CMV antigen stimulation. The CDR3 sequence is CASSVRTYNEQFF. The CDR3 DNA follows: TGCGCCAGCAGCGTCCGGACCTACAATGAGCAGTTCTTC.